Listed below are T cell receptor beta chains from one sample, sequenced in a study of T-cell reconstitution after alpha-beta-depleted transplantation in children. TCRdb reanalysed the PCR reads using MiXCR and keeps one entry per CDR3 protein. The sample consists of about 580,000 distinct CDR3 sequences, roughly 30% of them appearing once. Specimen: PBMCs, collected before TCRalphabeta/CD19-depleted stem cell transplant. The receptors originated from a boy in the first two years of life with Wiskott-Aldrich syndrome, due to receive a stem cell transplant. Both conserved end residues are part of each CDR3. Each record gives: D gene, J gene, clone size, V gene, CDR3 length, CDR3 protein, CDR3 DNA. D genes are given only for firm matches. Expanded clones get a size class; other rows say once, few or many, or leave the size out.

>-|TRBJ2-7|-|TRBV20-1|12
CSARRAVYEQYF
TGCAGTGCCCGGAGGGCGGTCTACGAGCAGTACTTC
>TRBD2|TRBJ2-7|-|TRBV20-1|15
CSALTSGRASYEQYF
TGCAGTGCCCTGACTAGCGGGAGAGCATCCTACGAGCAGTACTTC
>TRBD2|TRBJ2-2|-|TRBV11-1|17
CASSLGGLAGVTGELFF
TGTGCCAGCAGCTTAGGTGGACTAGCGGGGGTCACCGGGGAGCTGTTTTTT
>-|TRBJ1-1|-|TRBV6-1|14
CASRTGHHNTEAFF
TGTGCCAGCAGAACAGGACACCATAACACTGAAGCTTTCTTT
>TRBD1|TRBJ2-3|few|TRBV5-1|14
CASIPGQGADTQYF
TGCGCCAGCATCCCGGGACAGGGTGCAGATACGCAGTATTTT
>-|TRBJ2-5|few|TRBV15|17
CATSRDLERANQETQYF
TGTGCCACCAGCAGAGATCTGGAGCGGGCTAATCAAGAGACCCAGTACTTC
>-|TRBJ2-1|many|TRBV5-1|12
CASSLRDNEQFF
TGCGCCAGCAGCCTGCGTGACAATGAGCAGTTCTTC
>-|TRBJ2-6|few|TRBV5-1|18
CASSPRQDALSGANVLTF
TGCGCCAGCAGTCCCAGACAGGATGCCCTCTCTGGGGCCAACGTCCTGACTTTC
>-|TRBJ1-1|-|TRBV5-1|17
CASSLSVGLQSNTEAFF
TGCGCCAGCAGCTTGTCAGTAGGCCTACAATCGAACACTGAAGCTTTCTTT
>TRBD2|TRBJ2-1|few|TRBV4-2|16
CASSQGTSGRANEQFF
TGTGCCAGCAGCCAAGGGACTAGCGGGAGGGCCAATGAGCAGTTCTTC
>TRBD2|TRBJ2-3|few|TRBV20-1|16
CSAGTSGRVVTDTQYF
TGCAGTGCTGGTACTAGCGGGAGAGTGGTCACAGATACGCAGTATTTT
>-|TRBJ2-3|few|TRBV18|12
CASSRSQDTQYF
TGTGCCAGCTCACGGAGTCAGGATACGCAGTATTTT
>TRBD1|TRBJ2-1|few|TRBV12-3/TRBV12-4|14
CASSDRGRHNEQFF
TGTGCCAGCAGCGACAGGGGCCGGCACAATGAGCAGTTCTTC
>TRBD1|TRBJ2-4|few|TRBV20-1|15
CSARVAGGFSGLQYF
TGCAGTGCTAGGGTGGCAGGGGGATTTTCGGGTCTTCAGTACTTC
>-|TRBJ1-1|-|TRBV19|12
CASSIWGSEAFF
TGTGCCAGTAGTATTTGGGGATCTGAAGCTTTCTTT
>TRBD2|TRBJ2-1|few|TRBV12-3/TRBV12-4|21
CASSLDRSRHSGRVPTREQFF
TGTGCCAGCAGTTTAGACCGCTCGCGCCATAGCGGGAGGGTCCCCACGAGGGAGCAGTTCTTC
>TRBD2|TRBJ2-2|few|TRBV9|17
CASSVVLAGGPTGELFF
TGTGCCAGCAGCGTAGTTTTAGCGGGAGGACCCACCGGGGAGCTGTTTTTT